This T cell receptor beta chain was sequenced in a study of tumor and adjacent non-tumor tissue in lung cancer. CDR1 and CDR2 (germline): LGHNA, YNFKEQ. The CDR3 has 15 residues. Three rounds of nested PCR, following a modified ARM-PCR protocol, produced the TCRbeta library. TCRdb used MiXCR to reprocess the multiplex PCR reads, holding one entry per CDR3 protein. The sample lists around 140,000 distinct CDR3 sequences, around 67% occurring once. The template was RNA from unsorted bulk tissue. A word on this clonotype: The target antigen is unknown. This may stem from a read error, because a much larger clone lies one nucleotide away.

The study's findings and limits: Compared with tumor, normal lung showed significantly lower TCR diversity.

The chain employs TRBV4-2 and TRBJ2-7, with TRBD1 matching over 9 bases. The receptor comes from a man in his 60s with small cell lung cancer. The specimen was lung tumor tissue. CDR3: CVSSQERTGVYEQYF. The CDR3 bases are TGTGTCAGCAGCCAGGAGCGGACAGGGGTCTACGAGCAGTACTTC.